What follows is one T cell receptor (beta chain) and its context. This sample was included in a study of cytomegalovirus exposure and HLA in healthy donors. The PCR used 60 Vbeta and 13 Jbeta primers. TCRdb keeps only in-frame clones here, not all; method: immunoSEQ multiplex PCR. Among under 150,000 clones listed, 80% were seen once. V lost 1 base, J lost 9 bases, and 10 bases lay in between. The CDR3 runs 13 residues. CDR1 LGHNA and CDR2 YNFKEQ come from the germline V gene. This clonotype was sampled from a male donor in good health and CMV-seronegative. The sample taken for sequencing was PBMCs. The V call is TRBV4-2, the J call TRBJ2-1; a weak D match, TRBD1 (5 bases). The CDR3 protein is CASSQVRQGEQFF. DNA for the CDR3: TGTGCCAGCAGCCAAGTGAGGCAGGGTGAGCAGTTCTTC.